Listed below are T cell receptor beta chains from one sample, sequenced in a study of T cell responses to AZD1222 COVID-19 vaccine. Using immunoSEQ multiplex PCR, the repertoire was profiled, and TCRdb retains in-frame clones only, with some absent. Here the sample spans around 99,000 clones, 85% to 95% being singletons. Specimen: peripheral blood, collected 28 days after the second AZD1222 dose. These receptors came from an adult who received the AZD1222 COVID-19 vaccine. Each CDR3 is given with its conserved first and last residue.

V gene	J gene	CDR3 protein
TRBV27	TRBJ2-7	CASSLSRYYEQYF
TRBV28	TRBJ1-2	CASRAGAGHGYTF
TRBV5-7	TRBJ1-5	CASSYVQANQPQHF
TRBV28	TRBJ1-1	CASSSWGGRAFF
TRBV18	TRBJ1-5	CASSPVGMTGSSNQPQHF
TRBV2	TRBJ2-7	CASGGGTGQLSSYEQYF
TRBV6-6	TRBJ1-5	CASSYSTGGPNQPQHF
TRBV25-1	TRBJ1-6	CASSELWQGGSPLHF
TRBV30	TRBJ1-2	CAWSKGRRSNYGYTF
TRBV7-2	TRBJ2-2	CASSPGQLNTGELFF
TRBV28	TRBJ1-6	CASSLWGAGSPLHF
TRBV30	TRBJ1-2	CAWDTVGWDGYTF
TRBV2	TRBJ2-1	CASSERGPMNEQFF
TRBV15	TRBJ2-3	CATSRDGLAGGLADTQYF
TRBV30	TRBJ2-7	CAWVAGGGSYEQYF
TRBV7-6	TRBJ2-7	CASSSYSSPSYEQYF
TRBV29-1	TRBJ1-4	CSVQRDVEKLFF
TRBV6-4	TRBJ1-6	CASRGQGDNSPLHF
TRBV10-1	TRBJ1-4	CASSGAGQNEKLFF
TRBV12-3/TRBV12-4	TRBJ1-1	CASSSTENVEAFF
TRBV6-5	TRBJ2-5	CASQRTAQETQYF
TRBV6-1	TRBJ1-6	CASRERDSSYNSPLHF
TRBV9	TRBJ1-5	CASSRQDNQPQHF
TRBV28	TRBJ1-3	CASSLLTGHPGSVNTIYF
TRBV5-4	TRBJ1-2	CASSVPGTALRYTF
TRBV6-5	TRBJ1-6	CASSLDRFNSPLHF
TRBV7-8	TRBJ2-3	CASRRMDSTDTQYF
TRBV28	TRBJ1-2	CASSHKGYTF
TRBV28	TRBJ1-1	CASSDRKMVSGITEAFF
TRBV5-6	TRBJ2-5	CASSLETEETQYF
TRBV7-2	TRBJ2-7	CASSFLAGGFYEQYF
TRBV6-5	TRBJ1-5	CASSHGQGGNQPQHF
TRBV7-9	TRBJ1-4	CASSVAGSNEKLFF
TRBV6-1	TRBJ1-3	CASSESRTVRNTIYF
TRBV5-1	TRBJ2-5	CASSLSPAGTGSGETQYF
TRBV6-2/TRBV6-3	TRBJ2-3	CASSYSSGGGTDTQYF
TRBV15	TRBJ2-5	CATSISGTSGGQETQYF
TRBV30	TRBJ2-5	CAWSVTGLGEETQYF
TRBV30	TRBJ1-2	CAWSSTAYGYTF
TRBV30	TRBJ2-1	CAWSNGLAGQGEQFF
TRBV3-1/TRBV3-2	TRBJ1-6	CASSQGGFNSPLHF
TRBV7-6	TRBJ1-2	CASSPPRGQGEGRYGYTF
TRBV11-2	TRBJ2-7	CASSPGLPTKEQYF